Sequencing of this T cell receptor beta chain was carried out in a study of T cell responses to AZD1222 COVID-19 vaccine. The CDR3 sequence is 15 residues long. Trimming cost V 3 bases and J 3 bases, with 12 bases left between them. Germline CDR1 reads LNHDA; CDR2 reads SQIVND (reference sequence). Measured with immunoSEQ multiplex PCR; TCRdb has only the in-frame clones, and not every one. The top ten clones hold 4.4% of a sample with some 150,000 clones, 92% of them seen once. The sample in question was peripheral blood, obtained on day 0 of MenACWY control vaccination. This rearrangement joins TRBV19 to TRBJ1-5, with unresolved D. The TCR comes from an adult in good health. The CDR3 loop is CASSIKQTYNQPQHF. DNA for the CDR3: TGTGCCAGTAGTATTAAACAGACTTACAATCAGCCCCAGCATTTT.